One and the same sample provided the 29 T cell receptor beta chains below, sequenced in a study of T cell responses to AZD1222 COVID-19 vaccine (dated by TCRdb to the early 2020s). Library preparation was by the immunoSEQ multiplex PCR assay. TCRdb mirrors the immuneACCESS table, restricted to in-frame sequences. Some clones are absent from its copies; in checked studies, under half trace to an unresolved V gene, and the reason for the others is unknown. For this sample there are about 200,000 clones; just over 90% appear just once. Of the sample, about 3.6% is held by the ten largest clones. The time point label, as the study defines it: about 28 days (+/-7) after the second vaccine dose. This specimen's treatment or condition label, per the study, means: meningococcal conjugate vaccine given as trial control. The sequenced sample was peripheral blood, obtained 28 days after the second dose of the MenACWY control vaccine. The receptors stem from an adult who received the MenACWY meningococcal vaccine as a control.

This clone was seen more than once but under ten times. The chain carries TRBV6-2 or TRBV6-3 and TRBJ1-2; perhaps TRBD1 as D (5 bases). Germline assignment: CDR1 MNHEY and CDR2 SVGEGT. Trimming removed 2 bases at V and 5 bases at J, with 24 bases between. This CDR3 has 18 amino acids. The CDR3 loop reads CASSYPPYHRLAEYGYTF. The DNA for the CDR3 is TGTGCCAGCAGTTACCCACCATATCACAGGTTGGCGGAGTATGGCTACACCTTC.

The chain couples TRBV11-3 to TRBJ1-2; no reliable D call. The ends were cut back, 5 bases at V and 2 bases at J, with 6 bases in the middle. CDR3 length: 12 amino acids. From germline, CDR1 is SGHNT and CDR2 YENEEA. This CDR3 reads CASSVTNYGYTF. The CDR3, as DNA: TGTGCCAGCAGCGTGACCAACTATGGCTACACCTTC. Variable domain in full (rest from reference TRBV11-3 and TRBJ1-2): EAGVVQSPRYKIIEKKQPVAFWCNPISGHNTLYWYLQNLGQGPELLIRYENEEAVDDSQLPKDRFSAERLKGVDSTLKIQPAELGDSAVYLCASSVTNYGYTFGSGTRLTVV.

The chain combines TRBV19 with TRBJ1-1; D gene unclear. CDR3 length: 14 amino acids. Per the germline V gene, CDR1 is LNHDA and CDR2 is SQIVND (reference sequence). Between the trimmed V and J ends, which lost 1 base and 3 bases, there was a span of 9 bases. CDR3 coding DNA: TGTGCCAGTAGTATAGTTAACAGTTACACTGAAGCTTTCTTT. It yields the protein CASSIVNSYTEAFF.

A single count supports this clone. This sequence joins TRBV9 and TRBJ2-1; 8 bases match TRBD2. With V trimmed by 0 bases and J by 8 bases, 4 bases remained unmatched. Germline lookup yields CDR1 SGDLS and CDR2 YYNGEE. The CDR3 extends over 14 amino acids. The CDR3 DNA sequence: TGTGCCAGCAGCGTAGCGGGAGGGCCCTATGAGCAGTTCTTC. This translates into CASSVAGGPYEQFF.

The chain carries TRBV30 and TRBJ1-2; no firm D call. This CDR3 is 13 amino acids long. Deletions cut 4 bases from V and 4 bases from J, with 13 bases between. The germline V gene encodes CDR1 GTSNPN and CDR2 SVGIG (reference sequence). CDR3 nucleotide sequence: TGTGCCTGGACAGGCGAGGTGATCTATGGCTACACCTTC. It is translated as CAWTGEVIYGYTF.

This clone was seen just once. J is TRBJ2-3 and V is TRBV6-4; D possibly matches TRBD1 or TRBD2 (5 bases each). Germline V CDR1 and CDR2: MRHNA, SNTAGT. Trimming removed 0 bases from V and 4 bases from J, with 14 bases in between. The CDR3 has 16 residues. This chain's CDR3 is CASSDSVGTHPDTQYF. Here the CDR3 DNA reads TGTGCCAGCAGTGACTCCGTAGGGACCCACCCAGATACGCAGTATTTT.

The chain is built from TRBV27 and TRBJ1-2; possibly TRBD1 for D (6 bases). CDR1 is MNHEY and CDR2 is SMNVEV in the germline V gene (reference sequence). This CDR3 is built from 15 residues. V dropped 3 bases and J dropped 8 bases, with 19 bases sitting between them. For the CDR3, the DNA is TGTGCCAGCAGTTTCAAACCCACCGGGACACAAGGCTACACCTTC. Translation gives CASSFKPTGTQGYTF.

The rearrangement uses TRBV6-4 and TRBJ1-3, with D uncertain. CDR3 length: 13 amino acids. Trimming removed 6 bases at V and 0 bases at J, with 6 bases between. Germline CDR1 is MRHNA and CDR2 is SNTAGT. The CDR3 reads CASSQDSGNTIYF. The CDR3 bases are TGTGCCAGCAGCCAGGACTCTGGAAACACCATATATTTT.

The rearrangement links TRBV6-5 to TRBJ2-2; D may be TRBD2 (5 bases). Germline V gives CDR1 MNHEY, CDR2 SVGAGI. Trimming removed 7 bases at V and 6 bases at J, with 6 bases between. This CDR3 contains 11 residues. CDR3 sequence (DNA): TGTGCCAGCACGAGGGCCGGGGAGCTGTTTTTT. Amino acids: CASTRAGELFF.

This chain joins TRBV29-1 and TRBJ2-7; 9 nucleotides align to TRBD1. CDR1 is SQVTM and CDR2 is ANQGSEA in the germline V gene. The CDR3 length is 13 residues. Trimming at V came to 7 bases and at J to 5 bases, leaving 9 bases not matched to a gene. CDR3 in amino acids: CSAGDRDSNEQYF. The CDR3 DNA is TGCAGCGCAGGGGACAGGGATAGCAACGAGCAGTACTTC.

The chain couples TRBV9 to TRBJ2-3; 8 bases are shared with TRBD1. This CDR3 has 15 amino acids. The V segment lost 4 bases and the J segment 0 bases; nucleotides outside the gene matches: 4. CDR1 and CDR2 (germline): SGDLS, YYNGEE. CDR3 region: CASSWRQGSTDTQYF. In DNA, the CDR3 is TGTGCCAGCAGCTGGAGACAGGGGAGCACAGATACGCAGTATTTT. The full variable domain, its missing parts supplied by reference TRBV9 and TRBJ2-3, is DSGVTQTPKHLITATGQRVTLRCSPRSGDLSVYWYQQSLDQGLQFLIQYYNGEERAKGNILERFSAQQFPDLHSELNLSSLELGDSALYFCASSWRQGSTDTQYFGPGTRLTVL.

This rearrangement joins TRBV28 to TRBJ1-5, with a possible D match to TRBD1 (6 bases). Trimming removed 6 bases at V and 7 bases at J, with 16 bases between. Germline loops: CDR1 MDHEN, CDR2 SYDVKM. The CDR3 length is 14 residues. DNA of the CDR3: TGTGCCAGCAGAGGGGGGGGGCCCGGACAGCCCCAGCATTTT. Translation gives CASRGGGPGQPQHF.

The sample holds a few counts of this clone. The chain carries TRBV6-4 and TRBJ2-1; possibly TRBD2 for D (6 bases). The germline V gene encodes CDR1 MRHNA and CDR2 SNTAGT. The V end was cut by 4 bases, the J end by 6 bases, with 16 bases between. CDR3 length: 15 residues. CDR3 amino acids: CASSVSSVRVNEQFF. The CDR3 DNA reads as TGTGCCAGCAGTGTGTCTAGCGTAAGGGTCAATGAGCAGTTCTTC.

The chain uses TRBV5-6 and TRBJ1-2; D remains ambiguous. The V gene lost 4 bases and the J gene lost 2 bases, with 3 bases spanning the gap. CDR1 and CDR2 from the germline V gene are SGHDT and YYEEEE. The CDR3 is made up of 11 amino acids. The CDR3 spells CASSKNYGYTF. The CDR3 bases are TGTGCCAGCAGCAAGAACTATGGCTACACCTTC.

This clone came up once. This chain uses TRBV5-8 with TRBJ2-5; the D gene is possibly TRBD1 (5 bases). The germline CDR1 and CDR2 sequences are SGHTS and YDEGEE. V was shortened by 1 base and J by 5 bases, with 9 bases between the two germline ends. This CDR3 contains 13 residues. The CDR3 DNA sequence: TGTGCCAGCAGCTTGCAAGGGGCCGAGACCCAGTACTTC. Its translation is CASSLQGAETQYF.

The rearrangement joins TRBV2 to TRBJ1-1; TRBD1 matches 8 bases. CDR3 length: 13 amino acids. The germline V gene encodes CDR1 SNHLY and CDR2 FYNNEI. Trimming at V came to 2 bases and at J to 4 bases, leaving 0 bases not matched to a gene. The CDR3 DNA is TGTGCCAGCAGTGAACAGGGGGCCACTGAAGCTTTCTTT. Its protein is CASSEQGATEAFF.

V usage is TRBV7-3 and J usage is TRBJ1-2, with 12 bases that match TRBD1. V shed 5 bases, J shed 7 bases, and the junction held 8 bases outside the gene matches. Germline CDR1 SGHTA, CDR2 FQGTGA. The CDR3 has 15 residues. CDR3 amino acids: CASSRGQGATSGYTF. In DNA form, the CDR3 reads TGTGCCAGCAGCAGGGGACAGGGGGCGACGAGTGGCTACACCTTC.

The genes are TRBV3-1 (or the pseudogene TRBV3-2) and TRBJ1-5; no firm D call. The V end lost 3 bases, the J end lost 5 bases, and 14 bases lay between the germline ends. The V gene's germline CDR1 is LGHDT and CDR2 YNNKEL (reference sequence). The CDR3 has 15 residues. CDR3 coding DNA: TGTGCCAGCAGCCACCATGGACGGGAGGATCAGCCCCAGCATTTT. Protein sequence: CASSHHGREDQPQHF.

V and J are TRBV6-6 and TRBJ1-1, with D hard to call. From germline, CDR1 is MNHNY and CDR2 SVGAGI (reference sequence). This CDR3 is 11 amino acids long. Trimming took off 3 bases at V and 5 bases at J, with 4 bases between the two ends. CDR3 region: CASSYRTEAFF. CDR3 sequence (DNA): TGTGCCAGCAGTTATAGGACTGAAGCTTTCTTT.

The CDR3, as DNA: TGTGCCAGCAGCTTATCCTCAGGACAGATCCAAGAGACCCAGTACTTC. Translating gives CASSLSSGQIQETQYF. The J gene is TRBJ2-5, the V gene TRBV11-3; D perhaps matches TRBD1 (6 bases). The CDR3 spans 16 residues. The germline gives CDR1 SGHNT, CDR2 YENEEA. V lost 2 bases and J 1 base, leaving 14 bases between the germline ends.

V and J are TRBV7-8 and TRBJ2-1, with 11 bases matching TRBD2. The ends lost 3 bases at V and 9 bases at J; junction bases unmatched: 10. CDR1 is SGHVS, CDR2 FQNEAQ, per germline. The CDR3 runs 16 residues. CDR3 nucleotide sequence: TGTGCCAGCAGCTTCTTGACTAGCGGGATAAAAGGTGAGCAGTTCTTC. It is translated as CASSFLTSGIKGEQFF. The variable domain in full, completed from reference TRBV7-8 and TRBJ2-1, reads GAGVSQSPRYKVAKRGQDVALRCDPISGHVSLFWYQQALGQGPEFLTYFQNEAQLDKSGLPSDRFFAERPEGSVSTLKIQRTQQEDSAVYLCASSFLTSGIKGEQFFGPGTRLTVL.

This sequence joins TRBV24-1 and TRBJ1-2; possible D gene TRBD1, 6 bases. Germline-derived CDR1 and CDR2 are KGHDR and SFDVKD. The V and J ends lost 5 bases and 2 bases respectively, with 11 bases between them. This CDR3 is built from 14 residues. CDR3 residues: CATSAGQQNYGYTF. DNA for the CDR3: TGTGCCACCAGTGCTGGACAGCAAAACTATGGCTACACCTTC.

As regards this clone: This sample includes further DNA sequences coding for the same CDR3. The chain joins TRBV28 to TRBJ1-1, with D possibly TRBD1 on 5 matching bases. Looked up from germline, CDR1 is MDHEN and CDR2 is SYDVKM. The V gene lost 3 bases and the J gene lost 6 bases, with 5 bases spanning the gap. This CDR3 has 11 residues. The CDR3 loop reads CASSLTAEAFF. The CDR3 bases are TGTGCCAGCAGTTTGACAGCTGAAGCTTTCTTT.

The V gene is TRBV18, the J gene TRBJ2-5, with 8 nucleotides matching TRBD1. V gave up 3 bases and J gave up 1 base; unmatched junction bases: 7. The CDR3 length is 16 residues. The germline V gene has CDR1 KGHSH and CDR2 LQKENI. CDR3 coding DNA: TGTGCCAGCTCACCCCTCTATACAGGGGGCCAAGAGACCCAGTACTTC. Residues: CASSPLYTGGQETQYF.

The chain has TRBV9 and TRBJ2-7, with D maybe TRBD1 (5 bases). There are 15 residues in the CDR3. V was clipped by 0 bases and J by 7 bases, with 17 bases between them. Germline V gene sequence: CDR1 SGDLS, CDR2 YYNGEE. The CDR3 spells CASSVDSGSFGEQYF. For the CDR3, the DNA is TGTGCCAGCAGCGTAGACTCAGGGTCGTTCGGGGAGCAGTACTTC.

This chain connects TRBV28 to TRBJ1-2; the D is unclear. Trimming removed 5 bases from V and 3 bases from J, with 10 bases in between. The CDR3 contains 13 residues. Germline V gives CDR1 MDHEN, CDR2 SYDVKM. In DNA, the CDR3 is TGTGCCAGCAGTAGGGCTGGGGACTATGGCTACACCTTC. It encodes CASSRAGDYGYTF.

The genes are TRBV6-1 and TRBJ1-5, with a weak D call TRBD1 (6 bases). Germline loops: CDR1 MNHNS, CDR2 SASEGT. This CDR3 contains 17 residues. Trimming cost V 4 bases and J 3 bases, with 19 bases left between them. CDR3 coding DNA: TGTGCCAGCAGTGTTGGACAGAAGCATTGGGACAATCAGCCCCAGCATTTT. Amino acid sequence: CASSVGQKHWDNQPQHF.

This chain uses TRBV20-1 with TRBJ1-3, with D maybe TRBD1 (5 bases). This CDR3 comprises 16 residues. V dropped 3 bases and J dropped 4 bases, with 19 bases sitting between them. Germline values: CDR1 DFQATT, CDR2 SNEGSKA (reference sequence). CDR3 nucleotides: TGCAGTGCTAGTGCCCGGGGGAAGCAGGGAGGAAACACCATATATTTT. It yields the protein CSASARGKQGGNTIYF.

The rearrangement joins TRBV5-1 to TRBJ2-5; 9 bases agree with TRBD2. The CDR3 is made up of 17 amino acids. CDR1 is SGHRS and CDR2 is YFSETQ in the germline V gene. Trimming cost V 0 bases and J 5 bases; bases outside gene matches: 11. DNA for the CDR3: TGCGCCAGCAGCTTGGGAGCGGGGGGACTACCAAGGGAGACCCAGTACTTC. This gives the protein CASSLGAGGLPRETQYF.